The text below deals with one T cell receptor (beta chain). A read error may explain this, as a much larger clone is one base away. This entry belongs to a study of tumor and adjacent non-tumor tissue in lung cancer. V shed 7 bases and J shed 4 bases, with 16 bases lying between them. This CDR3 spans 14 amino acids. Germline CDR1 reads MNHNS; CDR2 reads SASEGT. TCRbeta libraries were built with three rounds of nested PCR, modified from ARM-PCR. TCRdb processed the multiplex PCR reads anew with MiXCR; each CDR3 protein has one entry. Among more than 60,000 distinct CDR3 sequences listed, under 85% were seen once. This sample's RNA came from whole unsorted tissue.

The chain employs TRBV6-1 and TRBJ1-2; weak D call: TRBD1 (5 bases). The clonotype comes from a woman between 50 and 59 years old with non-small cell lung cancer. Specimen: lung tumor tissue. The CDR3 loop is CASIRVGGGYGYTF. The CDR3 coding sequence is TGTGCCAGCATCCGAGTCGGGGGTGGCTATGGCTACACCTTC.